The clone carrying this T cell receptor (beta chain) was picked up many times. The CDR3 has 14 residues. V was shortened by 5 bases and J by 2 bases, with 8 bases between the two germline ends. Germline assignment: CDR1 SGHNT and CDR2 YYREEE (reference sequence). The data stem from a study of read filtering for tumor transcriptome and immune sequencing. Study in general: TCR-mapped reads were about 4 to 11 million with IR-seq versus about 85 to 1273 with RNA-seq.

From roughly 0.4 ug of RNA, a library with molecular barcoded alpha/delta and beta/gamma adaptors was made. Each CDR3 protein gets one entry after TCRdb re-called the reads with MiXCR. This table has 35,000 to 40,000 distinct CDR3 sequences, roughly 15% appearing once. The sequenced material came from a population of CD138-negative cells sorted from bone marrow. The chain uses TRBV5-4 and TRBJ2-6, with D possibly matching TRBD2 (5 bases). The sequence was collected from a donor over 35 with multiple myeloma. CDR3 sequence (DNA): TGTGCCAGCAGAGAGGAGGCTGGGGCCAACGTCCTGACTTTC. Amino acids: CASREEAGANVLTF.